This T cell receptor beta chain was sequenced in a study of spatial heterogeneity in lung cancer. Looking at the study overall: Within raw reads, each unique TCR and UMI combination appeared on average more than ten times.

The CDR3 extends over 13 amino acids. Germline lookup yields CDR1 SNHLY and CDR2 FYNNEI. Trimming stripped 6 bases from V and 4 bases from J, with 10 bases between. Time point here: blood at routine non-recurrence follow-up after resection. Whole RNA came from tumor, nontumor lung or frozen PBMC and was sequenced without being sorted. Notes on this clonotype: What it recognizes is unknown.

General study results and limits: TCRs found ubiquitously expanded in tumor appeared in blood more at resection than at follow-up.

TCRdb re-called the 5' RACE reads with MiXCR, one entry per CDR3 protein. The sample has around 120,000 distinct CDR3 sequences, 9% to 15% seen once; the top ten hold roughly 17%. The chain joins TRBV2 to TRBJ2-1; no firm D call. This specimen was PBMCs, taken at follow-up. This TCR came from a male donor with early-stage non-small cell lung cancer. The CDR3 DNA reads TGTGCCAGCAGAGAGGACGGGTACAATGAGCAGTTCTTC. Its protein product is CASREDGYNEQFF.